This T cell receptor beta chain was identified during a study of T cells in narcolepsy. Turning to the study itself: Donors had narcolepsy type 1 or type 2, or were healthy controls. Broader study findings: No autoreactive T cell clone sequences appeared in some memory CD4+ repertoires.

Germline V gives CDR1 LNHDA, CDR2 SQIVND (reference sequence). The CDR3 length is 14 residues. Trimming left V 5 bases short and J 7 bases short, with 15 bases between. A note on this clone: Its target is unknown.

The protocol was immunoSEQ multiplex PCR, while the TCRdb copy is restricted to in-frame clones and leaves out a portion. This sample yields 25,000 or so clones, of which approximately 85% are seen a single time; 10% belongs to the top ten. V is TRBV19 and J is TRBJ1-5; the D gene is possibly TRBD1 (6 bases). The sequence came from a human donor in good health. The sequenced sample consisted of memory (CD45RA-) CD4+ T cells from blood. CDR3 loop: CASSPTGTRQPQHF. The DNA of the CDR3 is TGTGCCAGTAGTCCGACAGGCACCAGGCAGCCCCAGCATTTT.